This entry lists 5 T cell receptor beta chains sequenced from one sample in a study of T cells expressing NK-cell markers. TCRdb reprocessed the 5' RACE reads and reports one entry per CDR3 protein, with no DNA. The table counts 20,000 to 25,000 distinct CDR3 sequences; roughly three fifths lies in the top ten. The sequenced sample consisted of blood T cells: a sorted CD56 or NKG2C T cell subset, CD4+ or CD8+ T cells, or bulk PBMC T cells (not recorded which). The receptors stem from a man aged 18-69 years in good health.

The gene calls are TRBV27 and TRBJ1-2; absent DNA, TCRdb's TRBD1 call cannot be checked. Germline CDR1 is MNHEY and CDR2 is SMNVEV (reference sequence). This CDR3 comprises 15 residues. CDR3 protein: CASSLRDGGSYGYTF.

According to its frequency, this clonotype is medium-sized. V gene TRBV11-2 combines with J gene TRBJ2-1. CDR3 length: 13 residues. Germline V gives CDR1 SGHAT, CDR2 FQNNGV. The CDR3 here is CASSLVSYNEQFF.

The chain recombines TRBV15 with TRBJ2-7; no DNA is available, so the TRBD1 call from TCRdb remains unchecked. Looked up from germline, CDR1 is LNHNV and CDR2 is YYDKDF (reference sequence). The CDR3 is 16 amino acids. CDR3: CATSRDPLRGGHEQYF.

By frequency, this clonotype is medium-sized. V gene TRBV7-9 combines with J gene TRBJ2-1; TCRdb selects TRBD2, and the lack of DNA leaves this call unchecked. This CDR3 is 16 amino acids long. CDR1 and CDR2 from the germline V gene are SEHNR and FQNEAQ (reference sequence). The CDR3 reads CASSPGMASSRNEQFF.

The V gene is TRBV2, the J gene TRBJ1-5. Germline V gene sequence: CDR1 SNHLY, CDR2 FYNNEI. The CDR3 has 13 amino acids. The CDR3 region is CASTYSEYQPQHF.